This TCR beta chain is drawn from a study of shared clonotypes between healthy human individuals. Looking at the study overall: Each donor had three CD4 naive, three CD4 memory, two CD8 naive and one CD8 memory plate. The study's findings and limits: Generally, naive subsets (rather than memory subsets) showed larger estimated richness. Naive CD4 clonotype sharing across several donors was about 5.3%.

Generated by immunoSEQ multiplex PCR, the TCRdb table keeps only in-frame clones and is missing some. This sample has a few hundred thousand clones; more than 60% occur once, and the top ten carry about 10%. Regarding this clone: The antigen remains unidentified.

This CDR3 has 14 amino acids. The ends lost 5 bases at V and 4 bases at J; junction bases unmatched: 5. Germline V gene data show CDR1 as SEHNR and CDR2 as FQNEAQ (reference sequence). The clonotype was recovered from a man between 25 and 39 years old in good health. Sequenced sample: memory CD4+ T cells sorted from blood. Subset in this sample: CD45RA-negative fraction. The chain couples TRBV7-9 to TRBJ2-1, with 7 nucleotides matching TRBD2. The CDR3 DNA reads TGTGCCAGCAGCCGAATGGGGGGGTACAATGAGCAGTTCTTC. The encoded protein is CASSRMGGYNEQFF.